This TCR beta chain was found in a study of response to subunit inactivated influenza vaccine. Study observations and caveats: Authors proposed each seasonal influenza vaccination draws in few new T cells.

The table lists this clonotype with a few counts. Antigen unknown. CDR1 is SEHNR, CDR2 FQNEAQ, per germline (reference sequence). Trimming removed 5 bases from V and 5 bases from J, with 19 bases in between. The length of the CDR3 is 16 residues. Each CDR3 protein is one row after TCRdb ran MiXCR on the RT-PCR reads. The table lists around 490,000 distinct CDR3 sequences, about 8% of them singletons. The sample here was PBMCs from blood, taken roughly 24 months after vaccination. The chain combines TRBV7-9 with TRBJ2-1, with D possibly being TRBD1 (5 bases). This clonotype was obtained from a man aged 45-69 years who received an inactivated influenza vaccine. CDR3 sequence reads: CASSPSASGYHNEQFF. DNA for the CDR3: TGTGCCAGCAGCCCCAGCGCGTCAGGGTACCACAATGAGCAGTTCTTC. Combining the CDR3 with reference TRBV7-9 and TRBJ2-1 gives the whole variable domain DTGVSQNPRHKITKRGQNVTFRCDPISEHNRLYWYRQTLGQGPEFLTYFQNEAQLEKSRLLSDRFSAERPKGSFSTLEIQRTEQGDSAMYLCASSPSASGYHNEQFFGPGTRLTVL.